These 5 T cell receptor beta chains were all obtained from the same sample, sequenced in a study of chemoradiotherapy in HPV16-positive cancers. Profiling relied on immunoSEQ multiplex PCR, and the TCRdb table lists in-frame clones only, not all of them. The sample carries 15,000 to 20,000 clones, just under 80% recorded once. This specimen was taken from a patient who underwent chemoradiotherapy. The receptors were sampled from a human donor with HPV-associated anogenital cancer.

The chain couples TRBV2 to TRBJ1-2; no clear D gene. CDR1 and CDR2 (germline): SNHLY, FYNNEI. The V end was cut by 5 bases, the J end by 6 bases, with 16 bases between. This CDR3 contains 14 residues. The CDR3 DNA follows: TGTGCCAGCAGTAGAGCGGACGTCACGGATGGCTACACCTTC. Its protein product is CASSRADVTDGYTF.

The CDR3 loop is CASSRGTSPPTNEKLFF. DNA for the CDR3: TGTGCCAGCAGCCGGGGGACATCCCCACCAACTAATGAAAAACTGTTTTTT. The rearrangement joins TRBV4-2 to TRBJ1-4, with D perhaps matching TRBD1 (6 bases). The CDR3 spans 17 residues. Germline CDR1 LGHNA, CDR2 YNFKEQ. The V end was cut by 4 bases, the J end by 0 bases, with 15 bases between.

This chain joins TRBV6-6 and TRBJ1-5; D is uncertain. The CDR3 is made up of 15 amino acids. Germline loops: CDR1 MNHNY, CDR2 SVGAGI (reference sequence). Deletions cut 11 bases from V and 3 bases from J, with 20 bases between. The CDR3 nucleotides are TGTGCCGCTTCTAAAGTTGGGGTTATCAATCAGCCCCAGCATTTT. Amino acid sequence: CAASKVGVINQPQHF.

This clone was counted once. This chain joins TRBV29-1 and TRBJ2-3; 10 bases fit TRBD2. V shed 6 bases, J shed 9 bases, and the junction held 6 bases outside the gene matches. The CDR3 is 12 residues long. Germline assignment: CDR1 SQVTM and CDR2 ANQGSEA. The CDR3 DNA reads TGCAGCGTACATCTAGCGGGGGCCACGCAGTATTTT. This codes for CSVHLAGATQYF.

CDR3: CASSDRGRGRTDTQYF. CDR3 coding DNA: TGTGCCAGCAGTGACAGGGGGCGCGGGAGGACAGATACGCAGTATTTT. The J gene is TRBJ2-3, the V gene TRBV6-1; possibly TRBD1 or TRBD2 for D (8 bases each). CDR1 is MNHNS and CDR2 is SASEGT in the germline V gene. CDR3 length equals 16 residues. V was pared by 3 bases and J by 3 bases, with 16 bases between.